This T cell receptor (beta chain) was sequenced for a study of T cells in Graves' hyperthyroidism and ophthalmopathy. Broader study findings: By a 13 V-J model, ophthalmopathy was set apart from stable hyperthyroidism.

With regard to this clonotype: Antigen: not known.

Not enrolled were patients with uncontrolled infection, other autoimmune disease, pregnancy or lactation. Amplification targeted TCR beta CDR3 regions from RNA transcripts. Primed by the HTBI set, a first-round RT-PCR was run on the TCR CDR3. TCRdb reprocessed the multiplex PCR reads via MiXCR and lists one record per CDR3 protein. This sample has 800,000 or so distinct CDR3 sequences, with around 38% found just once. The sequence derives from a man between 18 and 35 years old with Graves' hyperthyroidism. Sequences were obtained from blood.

CDR3 sequence: CASSPGPRDTEAFF. CDR3 nucleotide sequence: TGTGCCAGTAGTCCGGGGCCACGGGACACTGAAGCTTTCTTT. The rearrangement links TRBV19 to TRBJ1-1; perhaps TRBD1 as D (5 bases). Trimming pared 5 bases from V and 3 bases from J, leaving 13 bases between. The CDR3 length is 14 residues. Germline CDR1 LNHDA, CDR2 SQIVND (reference sequence).